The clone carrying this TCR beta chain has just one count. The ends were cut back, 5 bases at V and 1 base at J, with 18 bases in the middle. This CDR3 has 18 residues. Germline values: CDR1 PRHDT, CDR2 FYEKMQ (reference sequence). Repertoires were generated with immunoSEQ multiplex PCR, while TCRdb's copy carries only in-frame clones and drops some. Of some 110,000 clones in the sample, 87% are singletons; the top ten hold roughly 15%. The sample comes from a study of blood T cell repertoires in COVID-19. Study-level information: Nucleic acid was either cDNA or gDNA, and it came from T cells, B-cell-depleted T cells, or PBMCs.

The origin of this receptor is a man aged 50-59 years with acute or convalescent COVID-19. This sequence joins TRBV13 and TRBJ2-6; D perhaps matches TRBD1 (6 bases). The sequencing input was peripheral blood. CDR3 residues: CASSLQGRLDSGANVLTF. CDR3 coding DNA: TGTGCCAGCAGCCTACAGGGAAGGCTTGATTCTGGGGCCAACGTCCTGACTTTC.